Listed below are T cell receptor beta chains from one sample, sequenced in a study of response to subunit inactivated influenza vaccine. TCRdb re-analysed the RT-PCR reads in MiXCR, keeping a single row per CDR3 protein. The sample carries almost 600,000 distinct CDR3 sequences, 12% to 15% recorded once. Sequencing was performed on PBMCs from blood, taken 11 to 12 days after vaccination. These receptors were obtained from a man between 50 and 59 years old who received an inactivated influenza vaccine. Both conserved end residues are part of each CDR3. Fields, in order: D gene, V gene, clone size, J gene, CDR3 DNA, CDR3 protein. A D gene is named only where the DNA matches it firmly. Rows give clone size only sometimes, using once, few, many, or a class for an expanded clone.

TRBD1,TRBV29-1,-,TRBJ1-5,TGCAGCGTTGTAAGCTCGGACAGGGGGCGGTGGTGCAATCAGCCCCAGCATTTT,CSVVSSDRGRWCNQPQHF
-,TRBV30,few,TRBJ2-3,TGTGCCTGGAGCCGCGGGGTTACAGATACGCAGTATTTT,CAWSRGVTDTQYF
-,TRBV12-3/TRBV12-4,few,TRBJ2-7,TGTGCCACCCTGGGGGGACAGAGCTACGAGCAGTACTTC,CATLGGQSYEQYF
TRBD1,TRBV28,-,TRBJ1-2,TGTGCCAGCAGCTACTCGGACAGGGCCTATGGCTACACCTTC,CASSYSDRAYGYTF
-,TRBV12-3/TRBV12-4,few,TRBJ1-5,TGTGCCAGCAGTTTATCAGGGTTCGGCAATCAGCCCCAGCATTTT,CASSLSGFGNQPQHF
-,TRBV24-1,few,TRBJ2-2,TGTGCCACCAGTGATTTTTGGGAAACCGGGGAGCTGTTTTTT,CATSDFWETGELFF
TRBD2,TRBV5-1,-,TRBJ2-2,TGCGCCAGCAGCAGCCGGGAGGGTAGCGGGCTGAACACCGGGGAGCTGTTTTTT,CASSSREGSGLNTGELFF
-,TRBV11-1,few,TRBJ1-4,TGTGCCAGCAGCTTGGGAAGGGGACGGGCCGCAACTAATGAAAAACTGTTTTTT,CASSLGRGRAATNEKLFF
-,TRBV4-1,-,TRBJ1-5,TGCGCCAGCAGCCAAGTCTTGAACGTAAATCAGCCCCAGCATTTT,CASSQVLNVNQPQHF
TRBD1,TRBV2,few,TRBJ2-3,TGTGCCAGCAGGGGACAGGGCGCGATAGCAGATACGCAGTATTTT,CASRGQGAIADTQYF
TRBD1,TRBV7-9,few,TRBJ2-1,TGTGCCAGCAGCCCCCCCGGGACAGGAAACAATGAGCAGTTCTTC,CASSPPGTGNNEQFF
-,TRBV6-2/TRBV6-3,many,TRBJ2-1,TGTGCCAGCAGCCCGGACTGGATCAATGAGCAGTTCTTC,CASSPDWINEQFF
TRBD2,TRBV6-2/TRBV6-3,few,TRBJ2-1,TGTGCCAGCAGTTACTCCTACGCGGGAGTCTCCTACAATGAGCAGTTCTTC,CASSYSYAGVSYNEQFF
TRBD2,TRBV7-7,few,TRBJ2-2,TGTGCCAGCAGCCCGACTAGCCCGTACACCGGGGAGCTGTTTTTT,CASSPTSPYTGELFF
-,TRBV12-3/TRBV12-4,-,TRBJ2-1,TGTGCCAGCAGCTTACTACCAGGGAATGAGCAGTTCTTC,CASSLLPGNEQFF
-,TRBV18,few,TRBJ2-3,TGTGCCAGCCGAGGGGAAGTCAAAGATACGCAGTATTTT,CASRGEVKDTQYF
TRBD2,TRBV5-1,-,TRBJ2-3,TGCGCCAGCAGCTTGGGGGGGACTAGCCACACAGATACGCAGTATTTT,CASSLGGTSHTDTQYF
TRBD1,TRBV28,few,TRBJ2-7,TGTGCCAGCAGTGAACAGGGACAGGGCGAGGACGAGCAGTACTTC,CASSEQGQGEDEQYF
-,TRBV11-2,few,TRBJ2-7,TGTGCCAGCAGCTTAGGGGGGGCTGCCTCCTACGAGCAGTACTTC,CASSLGGAASYEQYF
-,TRBV19,few,TRBJ2-1,TGTGCCAGTAGTATAATAGCGTACAATGAGCAGTTCTTC,CASSIIAYNEQFF
-,TRBV19,-,TRBJ2-2,TGTGCCAGTACCTACGGAAGACTGACGAACACCGGGGAGCTGTTTTTT,CASTYGRLTNTGELFF
-,TRBV20-1,-,TRBJ2-7,TGCAGTGCACTTACTAGATCCTACGAGCAGTACTTC,CSALTRSYEQYF
-,TRBV12-3/TRBV12-4,-,TRBJ2-1,TGTGCCAGCAGTTTGTGGGGCAGCTTCAACAATGAGCAGTTCTTC,CASSLWGSFNNEQFF
-,TRBV7-2,many,TRBJ2-2,TGTGCCAGCAGCTTAGGCTCCAACACCGGGGAGCTGTTTTTT,CASSLGSNTGELFF
TRBD1,TRBV7-2,-,TRBJ2-2,TGTGCCAGCAGCACCCAGGGGGTCAGGGAGCTGTTTTTT,CASSTQGVRELFF
-,TRBV5-1,many,TRBJ2-5,TGCGCCAGCAGCTTGGCGGCAGGGCAAGAGACCCAGTACTTC,CASSLAAGQETQYF